This paragraph reports one T cell receptor beta chain. The data were taken from a study of cytomegalovirus exposure and HLA in healthy donors. V lost 2 bases and J 4 bases, leaving 11 bases between the germline ends. Germline V gene lookup returns CDR1 MGHRA and CDR2 YSYEKL. This CDR3 comprises 14 residues. Primers: 60 Vbeta forward and 13 Jbeta reverse. Clones were sequenced by immunoSEQ multiplex PCR, and TCRdb holds only the in-frame ones, with some missing. The repertoire shows about 53,000 clones; the top ten hold 12%. The sequence derives from a man aged 18 to 29 in good health and CMV-seropositive. V usage is TRBV4-1 and J usage is TRBJ2-5, with D hard to call. Sequencing used PBMCs. CDR3 in DNA: TGCGCCAGCAGCCAACTGGCAAGAGGAGAGACCCAGTACTTC. Translating gives CASSQLARGETQYF.